The 11 T cell receptor beta chains given below trace back to one sample, sequenced in a study of naive and memory T cell subsets. General study results and limits: Possibly reflecting memory cells re-expressing CD45RA, a few larger clonotypes occurred in naive repertoires, especially CD8.

No antigen has been identified for these receptors. Two oligonucleotides, mixed equimolar, formed the beta constant-region primer covering TRBC1 and TRBC2. Four rounds of PCR amplified the ligated cDNA using nested alpha and beta constant-region primers plus SP2. One entry per CDR3 protein results from TCRdb running MiXCR on the UMI-ligation and nested PCR reads. Altogether under 150,000 distinct CDR3 sequences are present, approximately 20% being singletons, with the ten largest covering roughly 0.63%. Sequencing was carried out using naive CD8+ T cells from blood. Receptor source: a human donor in good health.

This clonotype showed up many times. The chain combines TRBV7-9 with TRBJ2-7, with D uncertain. Looked up from germline, CDR1 is SEHNR and CDR2 is FQNEAQ (reference sequence). CDR3 length equals 12 residues. Trimming left V 11 bases short and J 3 bases short, with 14 bases between. The CDR3 reads CALSQDHYEQYF. Here the CDR3 DNA reads TGTGCCCTCTCCCAGGACCACTACGAGCAGTACTTC.

V and J are TRBV27 and TRBJ2-2; D is perhaps TRBD2 (6 bases). The CDR3 has 14 amino acids. V shed 6 bases and J shed 3 bases, with 11 bases lying between them. Germline values: CDR1 MNHEY, CDR2 SMNVEV (reference sequence). In DNA form, the CDR3 reads TGTGCCAGCAGGCGGGACCCCTACACCGGGGAGCTGTTTTTT. It is translated as CASRRDPYTGELFF.

In this sample, this clonotype turned up a few times. The chain employs TRBV12-3 or TRBV12-4 and TRBJ2-3, with D uncertain. The CDR3 contains 16 residues. The V end lost 6 bases, the J end lost 4 bases, and 20 bases lay between the germline ends. CDR3 protein: CASSRMYHRNADTQYF. The CDR3 DNA is TGTGCCAGCAGCCGTATGTACCATCGGAACGCAGATACGCAGTATTTT.

In this sample, this clonotype turned up a few times. V usage is TRBV5-6 and J usage is TRBJ2-5, with D maybe TRBD2 (5 bases). The CDR3 length is 15 residues. Looked up from germline, CDR1 is SGHDT and CDR2 is YYEEEE. Deletions cut 2 bases from V and 4 bases from J, with 15 bases between. DNA of the CDR3: TGTGCCAGCAGCTTCCCTGACGGGATAGGAGAGACCCAGTACTTC. Translated: CASSFPDGIGETQYF.

V is TRBV2 and J is TRBJ2-3, with TRBD2 identical over 8 bases. Trimming cost V 1 base and J 6 bases; bases outside gene matches: 12. Germline V gene sequence: CDR1 SNHLY, CDR2 FYNNEI. The CDR3 length is 17 residues. The CDR3 DNA follows: TGTGCCAGCAGTGAAGTTTATGCGGGAGGTCCTCAGGATACGCAGTATTTT. This encodes CASSEVYAGGPQDTQYF.

The sample holds a few counts of this clonotype. DNA for the CDR3: TGTGCCACCGGACTAGCGGGTGCGTCCTACGAGCAGTACTTC. Translating it yields CATGLAGASYEQYF. The chain joins TRBV13 to TRBJ2-7; 11 bases line up with TRBD2. The V segment lost 10 bases and the J segment 1 base; nucleotides outside the gene matches: 6. This CDR3 spans 14 amino acids. CDR1 PRHDT and CDR2 FYEKMQ come from the germline V gene (reference sequence).

Many counts were recorded for this clonotype. The CDR3 sequence: CASSGPQGDTQYF. The CDR3 DNA follows: TGTGCCAGCAGTGGCCCCCAAGGTGATACGCAGTATTTT. The V and J genes are TRBV12-3 or TRBV12-4 and TRBJ2-3; D gene ambiguous. CDR3 size: 13 residues. Trimming left V 5 bases short and J 6 bases short, with 12 bases between.

This clonotype has a handful of counts. This rearrangement joins TRBV27 to TRBJ2-7, with unresolved D. V lost 8 bases and J lost 4, with 6 bases in between. This CDR3 has 10 amino acids. The germline CDR1 and CDR2 sequences are MNHEY and SMNVEV (reference sequence). CDR3 DNA sequence: TGTGCCAGCGGGTTTTACGAGCAGTACTTC. Encoded protein: CASGFYEQYF.

There are a few counts of this clonotype. The chain carries TRBV4-3 and TRBJ1-1; D gene uncertain. CDR3 length: 16 residues. Germline V gene data show CDR1 as LGHNA and CDR2 as YSLEER. V gave up 0 bases and J gave up 7 bases, with 18 bases separating them. CDR3 sequence (DNA): TGCGCCAGCAGCCAAGAACAAATGGGATCTGGCGATGAAGCTTTCTTT. Translation: CASSQEQMGSGDEAFF.

This clonotype was seen only a few times. The genes are TRBV4-3 and TRBJ2-1; D unclear. V gave up 1 base and J gave up 9 bases, with 10 bases separating them. The CDR3 length is 13 residues. From germline, CDR1 is LGHNA and CDR2 YSLEER. The CDR3: CASSQAWVGEQFF. The CDR3 DNA reads TGCGCCAGCAGCCAAGCTTGGGTAGGTGAGCAGTTCTTC.

This clonotype showed up many times. V is TRBV9 and J is TRBJ2-7; D might be TRBD2 (7 bases). The CDR3 contains 14 residues. Germline V lookup: CDR1 SGDLS, CDR2 YYNGEE. V lost 4 bases and J lost 1, with 12 bases in between. For the CDR3, the DNA is TGTGCCAGCAGCCCAGGGGACTATTCCTACGAGCAGTACTTC. Its protein is CASSPGDYSYEQYF.